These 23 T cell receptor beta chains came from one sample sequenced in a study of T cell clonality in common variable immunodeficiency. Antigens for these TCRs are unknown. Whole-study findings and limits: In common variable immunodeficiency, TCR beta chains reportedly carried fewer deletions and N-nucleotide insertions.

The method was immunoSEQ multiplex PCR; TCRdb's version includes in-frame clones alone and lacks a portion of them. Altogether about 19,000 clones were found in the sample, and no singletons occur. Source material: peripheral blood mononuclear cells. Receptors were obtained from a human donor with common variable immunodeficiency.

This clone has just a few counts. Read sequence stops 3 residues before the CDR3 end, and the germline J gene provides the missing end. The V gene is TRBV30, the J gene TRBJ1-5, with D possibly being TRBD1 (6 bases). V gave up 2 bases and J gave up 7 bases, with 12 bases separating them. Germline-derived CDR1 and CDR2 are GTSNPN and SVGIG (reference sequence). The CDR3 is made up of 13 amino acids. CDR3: CAWSYRVEQPQHF. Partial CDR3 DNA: TGTGCCTGGAGTTACAGGGTGGAGCAGCCC.

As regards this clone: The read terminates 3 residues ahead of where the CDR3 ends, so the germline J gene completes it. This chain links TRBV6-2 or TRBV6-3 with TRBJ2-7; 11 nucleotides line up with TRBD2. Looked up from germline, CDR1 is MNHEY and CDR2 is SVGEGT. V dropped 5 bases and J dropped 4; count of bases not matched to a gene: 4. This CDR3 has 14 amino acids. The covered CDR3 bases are TGTGCCAGCAGTAGAGGGACTAGCGGTTACGAG. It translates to CASSRGTSGYE. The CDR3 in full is CASSRGTSGYEQYF.

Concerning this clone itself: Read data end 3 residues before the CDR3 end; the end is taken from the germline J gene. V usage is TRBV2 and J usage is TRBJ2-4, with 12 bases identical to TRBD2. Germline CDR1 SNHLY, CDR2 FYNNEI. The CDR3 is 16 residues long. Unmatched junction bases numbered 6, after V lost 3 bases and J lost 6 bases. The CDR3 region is CASSDRLAGGINIQYF. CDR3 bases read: TGTGCCAGCAGTGATAGGCTAGCGGGAGGGATAAACATT. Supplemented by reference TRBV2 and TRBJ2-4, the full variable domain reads EPEVTQTPSHQVTQMGQEVILRCVPISNHLYFYWYRQILGQKVEFLVSFYNNEISEKSEIFDDQFSVERPDGSNFTLKIRSTKLEDSAMYFCASSDRLAGGINIQYFGAGTRLSVL.

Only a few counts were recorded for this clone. The CDR3 protein is CASSGLGAAWVGELFF. Partial CDR3 DNA: TGTGCCAGCAGTGGACTGGGGGCCGCTTGGGTCGGGGAG. This chain joins TRBV6-1 and TRBJ2-2, with D possibly being TRBD1 (6 bases). The CDR3 end falls 3 residues outside the read, so it is completed with the germline J gene. V lost 4 bases and J 7 bases, leaving 19 bases between the germline ends. Germline loops: CDR1 MNHNS, CDR2 SASEGT. This CDR3 has 16 amino acids.

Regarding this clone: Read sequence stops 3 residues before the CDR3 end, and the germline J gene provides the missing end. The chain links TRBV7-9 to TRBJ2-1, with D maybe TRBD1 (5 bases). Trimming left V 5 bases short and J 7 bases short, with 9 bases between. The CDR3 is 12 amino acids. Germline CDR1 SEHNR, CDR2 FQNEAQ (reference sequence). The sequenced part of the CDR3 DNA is TGTGCCAGCAGCCTCGGACAAAATGAG. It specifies CASSLGQNE. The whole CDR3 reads CASSLGQNEQFF.

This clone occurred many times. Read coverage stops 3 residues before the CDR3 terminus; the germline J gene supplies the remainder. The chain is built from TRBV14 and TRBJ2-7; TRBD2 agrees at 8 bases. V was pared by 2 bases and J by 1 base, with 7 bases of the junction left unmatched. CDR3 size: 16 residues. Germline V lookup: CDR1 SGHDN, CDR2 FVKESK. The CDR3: CASSQRGASGSYEQYF. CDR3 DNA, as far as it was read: TGTGCCAGCAGCCAACGTGGGGCTAGCGGGTCCTACGAG. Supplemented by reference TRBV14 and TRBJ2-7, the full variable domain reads EAGVTQFPSHSVIEKGQTVTLRCDPISGHDNLYWYRRVMGKEIKFLLHFVKESKQDESGMPNNRFLAERTGGTYSTLKVQPAELEDSGVYFCASSQRGASGSYEQYFGPGTRLTVT.

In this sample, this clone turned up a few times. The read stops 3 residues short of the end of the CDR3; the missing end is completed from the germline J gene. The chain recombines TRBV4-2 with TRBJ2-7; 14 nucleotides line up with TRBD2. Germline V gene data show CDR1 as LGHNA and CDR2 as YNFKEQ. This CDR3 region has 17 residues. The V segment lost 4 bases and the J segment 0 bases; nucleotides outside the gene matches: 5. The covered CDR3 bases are TGTGCCAGCAGCCGACTAGCGGGAGGGGGAAGCTCCTACGAG. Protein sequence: CASSRLAGGGSSYE. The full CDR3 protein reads CASSRLAGGGSSYEQYF.

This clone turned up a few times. This CDR3 reads CASSFIPGQGYNSPLHF. CDR3 DNA, as far as it was read: TGTGCCAGCAGTTTTATACCGGGACAGGGGTATAATTCACCC. The chain couples TRBV2 to TRBJ1-6; 10 bases map to TRBD1. The read ends 3 residues early relative to the CDR3; the germline J gene fills the gap. V trimming: 5 bases; J trimming: 4 bases; junction bases outside the gene matches: 8. The length of the CDR3 is 17 residues. Germline assignment: CDR1 SNHLY and CDR2 FYNNEI.

The sequenced part of the CDR3 DNA is TGTGCCAGCAGCTCGACAGGAAATAGCAATCAGCCC. Translating it yields CASSSTGNSNQP. The entire CDR3 protein is CASSSTGNSNQPQHF. This rearrangement joins TRBV7-9 to TRBJ1-5; D perhaps matches TRBD1 (6 bases). With the read ending 3 residues before the CDR3 end, the germline J gene is used to fill in that end. Per germline, CDR1 SEHNR and CDR2 FQNEAQ (reference sequence). The V gene lost 4 bases and the J gene lost 0 bases, with 10 bases spanning the gap. This CDR3 has 15 amino acids.

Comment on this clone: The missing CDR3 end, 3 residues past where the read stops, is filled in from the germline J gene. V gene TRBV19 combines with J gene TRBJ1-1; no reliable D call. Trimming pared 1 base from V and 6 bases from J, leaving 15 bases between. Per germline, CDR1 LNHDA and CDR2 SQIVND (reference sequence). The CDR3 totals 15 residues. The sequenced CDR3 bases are TGTGCCAGTAGTATAGTGCTAGGCTCCGGCGCTGAA. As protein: CASSIVLGSGAE. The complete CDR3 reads CASSIVLGSGAEAFF.

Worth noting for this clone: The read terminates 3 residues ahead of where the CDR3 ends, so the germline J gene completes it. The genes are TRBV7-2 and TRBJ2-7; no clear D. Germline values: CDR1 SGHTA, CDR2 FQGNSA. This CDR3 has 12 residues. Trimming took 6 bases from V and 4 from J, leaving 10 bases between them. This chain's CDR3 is CASRNSLYEQYF. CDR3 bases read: TGTGCCAGCAGGAACTCCCTTTACGAG.

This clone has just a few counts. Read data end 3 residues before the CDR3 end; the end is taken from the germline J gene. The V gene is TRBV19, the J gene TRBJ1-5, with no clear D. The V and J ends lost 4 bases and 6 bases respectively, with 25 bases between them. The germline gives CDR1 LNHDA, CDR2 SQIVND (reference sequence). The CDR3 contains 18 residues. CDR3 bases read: TGTGCCAGTAGTACCATTTCAGGTTTTTTTTTAACTTCTCAGCCC. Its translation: CASSTISGFFLTSQP. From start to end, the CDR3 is CASSTISGFFLTSQPQHF.

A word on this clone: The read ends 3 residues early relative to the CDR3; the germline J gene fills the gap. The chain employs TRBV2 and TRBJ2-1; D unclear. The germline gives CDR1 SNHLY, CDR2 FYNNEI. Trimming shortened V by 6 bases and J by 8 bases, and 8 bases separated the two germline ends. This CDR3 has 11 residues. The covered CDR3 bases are TGTGCCAGCAGCTTATCGGATGAG. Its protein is CASSLSDE. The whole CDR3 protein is CASSLSDEQFF.

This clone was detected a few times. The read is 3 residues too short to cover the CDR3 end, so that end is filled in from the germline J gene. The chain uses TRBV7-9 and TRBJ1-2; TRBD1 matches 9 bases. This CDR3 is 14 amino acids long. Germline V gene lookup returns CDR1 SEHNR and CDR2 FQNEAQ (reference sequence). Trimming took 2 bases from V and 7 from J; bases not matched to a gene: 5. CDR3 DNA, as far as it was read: TGTGCCAGCAGCTTAATAGCACAGGGGGCTGGC. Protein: CASSLIAQGAG. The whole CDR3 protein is CASSLIAQGAGYTF.

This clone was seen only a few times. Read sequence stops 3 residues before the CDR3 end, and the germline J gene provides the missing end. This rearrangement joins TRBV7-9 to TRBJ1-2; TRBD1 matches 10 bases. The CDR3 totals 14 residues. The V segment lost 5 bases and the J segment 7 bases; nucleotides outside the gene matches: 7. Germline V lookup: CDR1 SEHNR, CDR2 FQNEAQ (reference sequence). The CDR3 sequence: CASSRETGGFGYTF. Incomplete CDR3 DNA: TGTGCCAGCAGCAGAGAGACAGGGGGCTTTGGC.

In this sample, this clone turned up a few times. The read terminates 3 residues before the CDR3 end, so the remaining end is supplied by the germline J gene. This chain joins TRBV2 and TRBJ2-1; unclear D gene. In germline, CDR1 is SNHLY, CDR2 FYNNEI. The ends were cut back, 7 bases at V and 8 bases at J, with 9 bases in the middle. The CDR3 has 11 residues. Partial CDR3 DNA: TGTGCCAGCAAGGAAGCCTATGAG. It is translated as CASKEAYE. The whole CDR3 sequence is CASKEAYEQFF. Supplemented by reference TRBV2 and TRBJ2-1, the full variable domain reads EPEVTQTPSHQVTQMGQEVILRCVPISNHLYFYWYRQILGQKVEFLVSFYNNEISEKSEIFDDQFSVERPDGSNFTLKIRSTKLEDSAMYFCASKEAYEQFFGPGTRLTVL.

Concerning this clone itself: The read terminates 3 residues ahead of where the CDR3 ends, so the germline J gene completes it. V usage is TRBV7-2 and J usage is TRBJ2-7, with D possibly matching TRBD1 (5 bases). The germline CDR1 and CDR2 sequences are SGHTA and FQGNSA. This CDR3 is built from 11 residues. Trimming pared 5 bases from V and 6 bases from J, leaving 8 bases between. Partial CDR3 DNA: TGTGCCAGCAGCCTGGGGCTCGAG. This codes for CASSLGLE. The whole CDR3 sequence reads CASSLGLEQYF.

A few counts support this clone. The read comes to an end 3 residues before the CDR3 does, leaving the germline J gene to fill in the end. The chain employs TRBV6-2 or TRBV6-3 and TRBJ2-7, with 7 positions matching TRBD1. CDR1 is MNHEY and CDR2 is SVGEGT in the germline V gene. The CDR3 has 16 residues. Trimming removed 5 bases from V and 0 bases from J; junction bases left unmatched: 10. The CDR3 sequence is CASSQQGNIRSYEQYF. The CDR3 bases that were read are TGTGCCAGCAGTCAACAGGGGAATATTCGCTCCTACGAG.

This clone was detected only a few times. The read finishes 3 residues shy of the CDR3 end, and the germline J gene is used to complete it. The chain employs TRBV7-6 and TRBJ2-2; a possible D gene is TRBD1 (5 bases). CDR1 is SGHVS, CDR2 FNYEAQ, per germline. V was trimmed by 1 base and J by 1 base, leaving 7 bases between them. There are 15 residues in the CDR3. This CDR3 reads CASSLGQGNTGELFF. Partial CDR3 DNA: TGTGCCAGCAGCTTAGGCCAGGGGAACACCGGGGAG.

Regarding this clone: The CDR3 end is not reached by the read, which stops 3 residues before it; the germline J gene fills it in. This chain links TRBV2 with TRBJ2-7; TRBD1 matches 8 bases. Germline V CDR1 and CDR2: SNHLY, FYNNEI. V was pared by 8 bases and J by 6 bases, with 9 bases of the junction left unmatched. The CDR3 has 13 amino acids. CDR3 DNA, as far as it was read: TGTGCCAGCTGTCCAGGGGGCTTAGTCGAG. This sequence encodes CASCPGGLVE. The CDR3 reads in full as CASCPGGLVEQYF.

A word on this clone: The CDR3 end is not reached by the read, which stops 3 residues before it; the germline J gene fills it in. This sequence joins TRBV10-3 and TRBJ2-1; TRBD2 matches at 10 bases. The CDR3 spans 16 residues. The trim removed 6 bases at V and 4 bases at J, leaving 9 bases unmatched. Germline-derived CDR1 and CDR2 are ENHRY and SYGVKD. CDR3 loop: CAISLTTSGDYNEQFF. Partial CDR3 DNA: TGTGCCATCAGCCTAACTACTAGCGGGGATTACAATGAG.

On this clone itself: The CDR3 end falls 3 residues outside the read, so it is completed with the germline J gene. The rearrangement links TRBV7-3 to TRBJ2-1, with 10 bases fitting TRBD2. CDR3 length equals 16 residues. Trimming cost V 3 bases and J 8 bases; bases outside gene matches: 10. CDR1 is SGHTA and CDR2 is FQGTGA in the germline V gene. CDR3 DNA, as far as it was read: TGTGCCAGCAGCTTGGGACTAGCGTGGGGTATCGATGAG. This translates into CASSLGLAWGIDE. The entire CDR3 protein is CASSLGLAWGIDEQFF.

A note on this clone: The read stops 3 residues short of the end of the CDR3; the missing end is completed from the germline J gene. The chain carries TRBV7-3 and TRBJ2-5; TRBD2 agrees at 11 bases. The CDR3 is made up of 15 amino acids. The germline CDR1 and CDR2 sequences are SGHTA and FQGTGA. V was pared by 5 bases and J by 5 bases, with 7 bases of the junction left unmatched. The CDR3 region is CASSISGGAGETQYF. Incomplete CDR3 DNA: TGTGCCAGCAGCATTAGCGGGGGGGCTGGGGAGACC.